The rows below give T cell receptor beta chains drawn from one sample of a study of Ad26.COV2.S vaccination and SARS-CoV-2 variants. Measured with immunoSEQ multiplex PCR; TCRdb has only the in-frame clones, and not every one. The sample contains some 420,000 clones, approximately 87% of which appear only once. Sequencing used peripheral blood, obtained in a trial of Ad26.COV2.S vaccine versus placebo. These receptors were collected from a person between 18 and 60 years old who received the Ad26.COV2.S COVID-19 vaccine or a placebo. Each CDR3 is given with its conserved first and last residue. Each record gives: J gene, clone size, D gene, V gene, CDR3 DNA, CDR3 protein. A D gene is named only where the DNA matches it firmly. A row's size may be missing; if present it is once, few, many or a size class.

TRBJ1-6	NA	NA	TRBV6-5	TGTGCCAGCAGAAAGAGCTCCTATAATTCACCCCTCCACTTT	CASRKSSYNSPLHF
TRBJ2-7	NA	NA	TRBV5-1	TGCGCCAGCAGCTTGGAACAGGGTAGCTCCTACGAGCAGTACTTC	CASSLEQGSSYEQYF
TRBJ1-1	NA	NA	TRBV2	TGTGCCCGGGGCATTCGGGAAATGAACACTGAAGCTTTCTTT	CARGIREMNTEAFF
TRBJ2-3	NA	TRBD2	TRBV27	TGTGCCAGCAGCCCACCGGGACTAGCGACAGATACGCAGTATTTT	CASSPPGLATDTQYF
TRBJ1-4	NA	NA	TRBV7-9	TGTGCCAGCAGCTCCCCAAATGAAAAACTGTTTTTT	CASSSPNEKLFF
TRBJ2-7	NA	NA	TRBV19	TGTGCCAGTAGTATTCTGAATACCCCTCACGAGCAGTACTTC	CASSILNTPHEQYF
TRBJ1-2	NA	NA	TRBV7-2	TGTGCCAGCAGCTTACAATCGGGGGCTTTCTATCGTCTCTATGGCTACACCTTC	CASSLQSGAFYRLYGYTF
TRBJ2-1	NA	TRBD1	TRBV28	TGTGCCAGCAGTTCGACAGGGAGTTGGAACAATGAGCAGTTCTTC	CASSSTGSWNNEQFF
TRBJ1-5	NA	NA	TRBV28	TGTGCCAGCAAAAACGAGTATAGGGGGTATAATCAGCCCCAGCATTTT	CASKNEYRGYNQPQHF
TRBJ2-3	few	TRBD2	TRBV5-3	TGTGCCAGAAGCTATTTATGCGGGGGGTGCGGCACAGATACGCAGTATTTT	CARSYLCGGCGTDTQYF
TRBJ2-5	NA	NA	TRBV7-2	TGTGCCAGCAGCGCCGCAGGAGGGTGGCAAGAGACCCAGTACTTC	CASSAAGGWQETQYF
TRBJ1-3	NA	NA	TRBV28	TGTGCCAGCAGTTTCCTCGGAATTTGGGGTCGGAACACCATATATTTT	CASSFLGIWGRNTIYF
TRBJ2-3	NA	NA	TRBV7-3	TGTGCCAGCAGCGTAGGATTCACAGATACGCAGTATTTT	CASSVGFTDTQYF
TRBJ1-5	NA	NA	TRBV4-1	TGCGCCAGCAGCCAAGTAGAAGGGCTTAATCAGCCCCAGCATTTT	CASSQVEGLNQPQHF
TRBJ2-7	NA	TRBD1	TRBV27	TGTGCCAGCAGTTTTGTAGGGACAGGGGGCGACGAGCAGTACTTC	CASSFVGTGGDEQYF
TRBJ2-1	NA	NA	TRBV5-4	TGTGCCAGCAGCGCCGAGTATGAGCAGTTCTTC	CASSAEYEQFF
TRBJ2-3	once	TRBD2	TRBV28	TGTGCCAGCAGTTCGGTTCGGACTAGCGGAGGTGGCACAGATACGCAGTATTTT	CASSSVRTSGGGTDTQYF
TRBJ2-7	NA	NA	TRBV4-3	TGCGCCAGCAGCCAAGCTTTGCCCGGCCGGGACACACGCTACGAGCAGTACTTC	CASSQALPGRDTRYEQYF
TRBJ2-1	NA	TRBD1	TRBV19	TGTGCCAGTAGTAGTTTATCGGGACAGGGGTCCCGGTACAGCAATGAGCAGTTCTTC	CASSSLSGQGSRYSNEQFF
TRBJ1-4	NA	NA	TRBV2	TGTGCCTGGCAACATGCAACTAATGAAAAACTGTTTTTT	CAWQHATNEKLFF
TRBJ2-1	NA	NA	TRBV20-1	TGCAGTGCTAGACCCTTCAATGAGCAGTTCTTC	CSARPFNEQFF
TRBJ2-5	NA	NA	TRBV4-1	TGCGCCAGCAGCCAAGGAGCCCTTTTAGAGACCCAGTACTTC	CASSQGALLETQYF
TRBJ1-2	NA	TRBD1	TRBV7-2	TGTGCCAGCAGCCGCGGGACAGAACAGGGGTATGGCTACACCTTC	CASSRGTEQGYGYTF
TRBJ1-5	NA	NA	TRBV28	TGTGCCAGCACCCTGAGGGGTGAGAGCAATCAGCCCCAGCATTTT	CASTLRGESNQPQHF
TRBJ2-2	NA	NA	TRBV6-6	TGTGCCAGCAGTTACCCACAGGGAACGGACACCGGGGAGCTGTTTTTT	CASSYPQGTDTGELFF
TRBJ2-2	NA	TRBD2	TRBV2	TGTGCCAGCGGAGCGGGGGCTTTGAACACCGGGGAGCTGTTTTTT	CASGAGALNTGELFF
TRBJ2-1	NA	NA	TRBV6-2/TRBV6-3	TGTGCCAGCAGTTACGCCGGCGTGGCCTACAATGAGCAGTTCTTC	CASSYAGVAYNEQFF
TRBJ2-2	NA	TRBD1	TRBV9	TGTGCCAGCAGCGTAGTCGATTTCGGTGGACAGGGGGCTCTGGCGAACACCGGGGAGCTGTTTTTT	CASSVVDFGGQGALANTGELFF
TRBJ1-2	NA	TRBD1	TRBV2	TGTGCCAGCAGTGAAGCAGGGGGCCATGGCTACACCTTC	CASSEAGGHGYTF
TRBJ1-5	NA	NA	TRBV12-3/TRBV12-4	TGTGCCAGCAGGGTACATCTCAATCAGCCCCAGCATTTT	CASRVHLNQPQHF
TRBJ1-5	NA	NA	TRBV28	TGTGCCGATCAGCCCCAGCATTTT	CADQPQHF
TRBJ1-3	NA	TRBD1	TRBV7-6	TGTGCCAGCAGCTTAGGGACAGGGATTTACTCTGGAAACACCATATATTTT	CASSLGTGIYSGNTIYF
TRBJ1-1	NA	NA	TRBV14	TGTGCCAGCAGCCAAGTCCAAAACACTGAAGCTTTCTTT	CASSQVQNTEAFF
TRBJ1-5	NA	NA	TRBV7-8	TGTGCCAGCAGCCTAAGGTCACAGGTTGAGGGCAATCAGCCCCAGCATTTT	CASSLRSQVEGNQPQHF
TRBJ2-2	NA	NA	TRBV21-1	TGTGCCAGCAGCGCCCCCCGGAGACTAGCGGGGGGCAGGGACACCGGGGAGCTGTTTTTT	CASSAPRRLAGGRDTGELFF
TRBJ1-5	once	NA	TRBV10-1	TGCGCCAGCAGTGATATTGATCAGCCCCAGCATTTT	CASSDIDQPQHF
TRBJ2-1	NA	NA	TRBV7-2	TGTGCCAGCAGCTCCCAGGGGGGGACCAACAGGAATGAGCAGTTCTTC	CASSSQGGTNRNEQFF
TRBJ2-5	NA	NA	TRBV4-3	TGCGCCAGCAGCCAAGTCGGGCGGGGTGAGACCCAGTACTTC	CASSQVGRGETQYF
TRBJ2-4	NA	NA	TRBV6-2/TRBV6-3	TGTGCCAGCAGTAAAGACAAGACCAAAAACATTCAGTACTTC	CASSKDKTKNIQYF
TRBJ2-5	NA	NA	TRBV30	TGTGCCTGGAGTGTAGGAGGGATCCAAGAGACCCAGTACTTC	CAWSVGGIQETQYF
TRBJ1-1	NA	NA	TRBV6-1	TGTGCCAGCAGTGAAAGGATGAACACTGAAGCTTTCTTT	CASSERMNTEAFF
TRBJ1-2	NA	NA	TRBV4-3	TGCGCCAGCAGCCAGTACAGGCTACCCCTCGACTATGGCTACACCTTC	CASSQYRLPLDYGYTF
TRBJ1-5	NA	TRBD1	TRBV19	TGTGCCAGTAGCGACCAGGGGGGTCAGCCCCAGCATTTT	CASSDQGGQPQHF
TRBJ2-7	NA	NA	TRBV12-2	TGTGCAAGTCGCTTAGCAACGGGACCCCAGCGGGGGACTTGTGAGCAGTACTTC	CASRLATGPQRGTCEQYF
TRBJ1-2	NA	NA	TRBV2	TGTGCCAGCAAGAGTAGTAGAGGCGGCTACACCTTC	CASKSSRGGYTF
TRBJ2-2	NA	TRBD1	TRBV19	TGTGCCAGCCGGGACAGGGGTGGGGAGCTGTTTTTT	CASRDRGGELFF
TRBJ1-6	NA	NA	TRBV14	TGTGCCAGCAGCCGGGAGGGGGGGACCTATAATTCACCCCTCCACTTT	CASSREGGTYNSPLHF
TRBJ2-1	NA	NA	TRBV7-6	TGTGCCAGCAGCTTTTGGCAACCCACCGGGACACCTCACAATGAGCAGTTCTTC	CASSFWQPTGTPHNEQFF
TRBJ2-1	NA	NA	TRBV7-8	TGTGCCAGCAGCCAAGACAGGACGAATGAGCAGTTCTTC	CASSQDRTNEQFF
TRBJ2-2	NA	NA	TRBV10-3	TGTGCCATCAGCTCCGGGGGCGGGGAGCTGTTTTTT	CAISSGGGELFF
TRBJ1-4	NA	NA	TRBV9	TGTGCCAGCAGCCGGTCTTGGGTGGTGAGCGAAAAACTGTTTTTT	CASSRSWVVSEKLFF
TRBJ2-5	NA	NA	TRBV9	TGTGCCAGCAGCGGCTCTGGACTGCCTGGGGAGACCCAGTACTTC	CASSGSGLPGETQYF
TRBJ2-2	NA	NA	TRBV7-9	TGTGCCAGCAGCCGCGACTTGTCGACCGGGGAGCTGTTTTTT	CASSRDLSTGELFF
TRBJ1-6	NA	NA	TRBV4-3	TGCGCCAGCAGCCAAGAGGTACGGAGTCCCCTCCACTTT	CASSQEVRSPLHF
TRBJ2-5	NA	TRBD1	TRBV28	TGTGCCAGCAGTCTCGGACAGGGTCAAGGAAGAGAGACCCAGTACTTC	CASSLGQGQGRETQYF
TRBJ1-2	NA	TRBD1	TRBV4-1	TGCGCCAGCAGCCAAGAGCAGGGGGCTCACTATGGCTACACCTTC	CASSQEQGAHYGYTF
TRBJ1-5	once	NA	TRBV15	TGTGCCACCAGCAGAGCCAGGGGACCAAATCAGCCCCAGCATTTT	CATSRARGPNQPQHF
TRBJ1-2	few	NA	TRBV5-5	TGTGCCAGTACCCCCTCGGGGGGCGCTAACTATGGCTACACCTTC	CASTPSGGANYGYTF
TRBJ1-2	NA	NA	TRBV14	TGTGCCAGCAGCCCGTCCAGGCAGCGCTATGGCTACACCTTC	CASSPSRQRYGYTF
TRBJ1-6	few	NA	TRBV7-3	TGTGCCAGCAGCTTAGTGAGGAATTCACCCCTCCACTTT	CASSLVRNSPLHF